This TCR beta chain was found in a study of PD-L1 blockade in urothelial cancer. At the level of the study: Males with urothelial cancer arising in the bladder constituted most of the roughly 30 patients. Once treatment had started, blood was analyzed at 3 weeks (second dose) and again at 6 weeks. Patients had received 0 to 3 prior chemotherapy regimens.

Using immunoSEQ multiplex PCR, the repertoire was profiled, and TCRdb retains in-frame clones only, with some absent. The repertoire holds 84,000 or so clones, roughly 84% seen once, with approximately 15% in the top ten. The CDR3 spans 15 residues. Germline V gene data show CDR1 as SGHRS and CDR2 as YFSETQ. J was trimmed by 6 bases and V by 0 bases; bases with no gene match: 9. The time point was: pretreatment peripheral blood. Patients had urothelial carcinoma that was locally advanced or metastatic. This specimen was PBMCs, taken around atezolizumab (anti-PD-L1) treatment. The chain employs TRBV5-1 and TRBJ2-7; 7 nucleotides agree with TRBD2. This sequence originates from a man aged 55 to 70 with urothelial cancer. Written as DNA, the CDR3 is TGCGCCAGCAGCTTGGGCTTGGCGGGAGTGGGCGAGCAGTACTTC. It yields the protein CASSLGLAGVGEQYF. The full variable domain, rest sourced from reference TRBV5-1 and TRBJ2-7, is KAGVTQTPRYLIKTRGQQVTLSCSPISGHRSVSWYQQTPGQGLQFLFEYFSETQRNKGNFPGRFSGRQFSNSRSEMNVSTLELGDSALYLCASSLGLAGVGEQYFGPGTRLTVT.